These 24 T cell receptor beta chains share one sample of origin, sequenced in a study of T cells in Graves' hyperthyroidism and ophthalmopathy. Amplification targeted TCR beta CDR3 regions from RNA transcripts. The HTBI primer set drove a first-round RT-PCR of the TCR CDR3. TCRdb re-called the multiplex PCR reads with MiXCR, one entry per CDR3 protein. The data show more than 350,000 distinct CDR3 sequences, about 14% seen once. Sequencing was performed on blood. The receptor source for this set is a woman younger than 45 with Graves' ophthalmopathy.

This clonotype came up many times. CDR3 nucleotide sequence: TGTGCCACCAGCGCCCCGGACAGGGAAACTACATTCACCGGGGAGCTGTTTTTT. Encoded protein: CATSAPDRETTFTGELFF. This chain links TRBV15 with TRBJ2-2, with 8 bases that match TRBD1. The length of the CDR3 is 18 residues. The germline V gene encodes CDR1 LNHNV and CDR2 YYDKDF (reference sequence). With V trimmed by 5 bases and J by 4 bases, 15 bases remained unmatched.

Ten or more counts support this clonotype. This chain links TRBV6-4 with TRBJ1-1; 9 bases line up with TRBD1. Germline lookup yields CDR1 MRHNA and CDR2 SNTAGT. The ends lost 6 bases at V and 4 bases at J; junction bases unmatched: 6. The CDR3 spans 14 residues. The DNA of the CDR3 is TGTGCCAGCAGGGGGACAGGGATGAGCACTGAAGCTTTCTTT. Protein sequence: CASRGTGMSTEAFF.

This clonotype has ten or more counts. The chain has TRBV20-1 and TRBJ2-7, with unresolved D. Trimming took off 6 bases at V and 3 bases at J, with 15 bases between the two ends. This CDR3 contains 13 residues. CDR1 and CDR2 (germline): DFQATT, SNEGSKA (reference sequence). CDR3 sequence: CSAQTLLVYEQYF. CDR3 in DNA: TGCAGTGCACAAACCCTACTCGTCTACGAGCAGTACTTC.

The sample holds many counts of this clonotype. The V and J genes are TRBV6-1 and TRBJ1-1; D ambiguous. V gave up 1 base and J gave up 9 bases, with 9 bases separating them. This CDR3 comprises 12 residues. Looked up from germline, CDR1 is MNHNS and CDR2 is SASEGT. The CDR3 loop is CASSEVRTQAFF. In nucleotides, the CDR3 is TGTGCCAGCAGTGAAGTACGGACTCAAGCTTTCTTT.

The table lists this clonotype with many counts. The chain carries TRBV20-1 and TRBJ2-1; D remains ambiguous. Trimming removed 0 bases at V and 7 bases at J, with 19 bases between. This CDR3 is built from 16 residues. Looked up from germline, CDR1 is DFQATT and CDR2 is SNEGSKA (reference sequence). This CDR3 is CSARDILSPTNNEQFF. The CDR3 coding sequence is TGCAGTGCTAGAGATATTTTAAGTCCCACGAATAATGAGCAGTTCTTC.

The V and J genes are TRBV6-2 or TRBV6-3 and TRBJ2-1; 9 nucleotides align to TRBD1. The trim removed 5 bases at V and 3 bases at J, leaving 5 bases unmatched. The CDR3 has 15 residues. Germline CDR1 is MNHEY and CDR2 is SVGEGT. The CDR3 protein is CASSHGTGYYNEQFF. The CDR3 region has the DNA TGTGCCAGCAGTCACGGGACAGGGTACTACAATGAGCAGTTCTTC.

This clonotype was recorded at least ten times. The V call is TRBV20-1, the J call TRBJ2-5; 12 bases agree with TRBD2. V shed 5 bases, J shed 0 bases, and the junction held 10 bases outside the gene matches. CDR1 is DFQATT, CDR2 SNEGSKA, per germline (reference sequence). The CDR3 covers 17 residues. DNA for the CDR3: TGCAGTGCTTCAGGACTAGCGGGGATCCGAAACCAAGAGACCCAGTACTTC. This codes for CSASGLAGIRNQETQYF.

Many counts were recorded for this clonotype. The J gene is TRBJ2-7, the V gene TRBV7-3; 9 positions match TRBD1. The CDR3 totals 15 residues. J gave up 0 bases and V 5 bases, and 5 bases lay outside the gene matches. Per germline, CDR1 SGHTA and CDR2 FQGTGA. In nucleotides, the CDR3 is TGTGCCAGCAGCCCCGGGACAGGGAACTCCTACGAGCAGTACTTC. It is translated as CASSPGTGNSYEQYF.

This clonotype came up a few times. V is TRBV19 and J is TRBJ1-6; a possible D gene is TRBD1 (6 bases). V dropped 11 bases and J dropped 8 bases, with 19 bases sitting between them. CDR1 and CDR2 from the germline V gene are LNHDA and SQIVND (reference sequence). This CDR3 region has 14 residues. The CDR3 spells CACSWTDSDSPLHF. The DNA of the CDR3 is TGTGCCTGCAGCTGGACAGACTCGGATTCACCCCTCCACTTT.

This clonotype was picked up many times. The chain joins TRBV20-1 to TRBJ2-7; 8 nucleotides agree with TRBD2. Germline V lookup: CDR1 DFQATT, CDR2 SNEGSKA (reference sequence). This CDR3 spans 16 amino acids. The ends lost 7 bases at V and 7 bases at J; junction bases unmatched: 21. CDR3 residues: CSVIVLERGQAGEQYF. CDR3 coding DNA: TGCAGTGTTATAGTCCTCGAGCGGGGGCAGGCGGGGGAGCAGTACTTC.

This clonotype was recorded at least ten times. The rearrangement uses TRBV3-1 and TRBJ2-3; 10 nucleotides match TRBD2. The CDR3 is 14 amino acids. Germline V gives CDR1 LGHDT, CDR2 YNNKEL (reference sequence). The V and J ends lost 4 bases and 4 bases, in that order; junction bases with no gene match: 2. The CDR3, as DNA: TGTGCCAGCAGCCCCGGACTAGCGGCAGATACGCAGTATTTT. Translation: CASSPGLAADTQYF.

This clonotype was recorded many times. The chain combines TRBV7-3 with TRBJ2-3, with a tentative D call TRBD2 (5 bases). Trimming took off 5 bases at V and 0 bases at J, with 15 bases between the two ends. The CDR3 contains 16 residues. Germline V CDR1 and CDR2: SGHTA, FQGTGA. The chain's CDR3 is CASSPAAGGSTDTQYF. The CDR3 nucleotides are TGTGCCAGCAGCCCCGCGGCGGGCGGGAGCACAGATACGCAGTATTTT.

This clonotype came up many times. The J gene is TRBJ1-5, the V gene TRBV20-1; D might be TRBD1 (5 bases). The CDR3 extends over 13 amino acids. Trimming cost V 6 bases and J 5 bases, with 14 bases left between them. The germline gives CDR1 DFQATT, CDR2 SNEGSKA (reference sequence). The CDR3 nucleotides are TGCAGTGCCACAAGGGGAGGCGATCAGCCCCAGCATTTT. Translation: CSATRGGDQPQHF.

This clonotype has ten or more counts. The chain employs TRBV2 and TRBJ2-3, with D hard to call. Between the trimmed V and J ends, which lost 10 bases and 1 base, there was a span of 30 bases. From germline, CDR1 is SNHLY and CDR2 FYNNEI. The length of the CDR3 is 19 residues. The CDR3 spells CAISPKIPGRVRGTDTQYF. The CDR3 DNA reads TGTGCCATCAGCCCAAAGATCCCGGGCCGGGTTCGGGGCACAGATACGCAGTATTTT.

CDR3 sequence reads: CASSPLAGAEQYF. The CDR3 DNA is TGTGCCAGCAGCCCGCTAGCGGGGGCCGAGCAGTACTTC. This chain joins TRBV3-1 and TRBJ2-7, with 10 positions matching TRBD2. The V segment lost 4 bases and the J segment 6 bases; nucleotides outside the gene matches: 3. CDR1 and CDR2 (germline): LGHDT, YNNKEL (reference sequence). The CDR3 is 13 amino acids.

In its sample, this clonotype was seen many times. The chain recombines TRBV7-2 with TRBJ2-3; maybe TRBD2 (5 bases). With 2 bases removed from V and 4 bases from J, the gap between germline ends came to 10 bases. CDR1 SGHTA and CDR2 FQGNSA come from the germline V gene. The CDR3 length is 14 residues. Written as DNA, the CDR3 is TGTGCCAGCAGCTTATTCTCGCGGGCAGATACGCAGTATTTT. It encodes CASSLFSRADTQYF.

This clonotype was observed many times. The J gene is TRBJ2-7, the V gene TRBV11-2; perhaps TRBD1 as D (6 bases). Germline V gene sequence: CDR1 SGHAT, CDR2 FQNNGV. The CDR3 has 15 residues. Trimming stripped 6 bases from V and 2 bases from J, with 17 bases between. Here the CDR3 DNA reads TGTGCCAGCAGTATCTCCAGGGGTGAGACCTACGAGCAGTACTTC. Translated, it gives CASSISRGETYEQYF.

Many counts were recorded for this clonotype. This chain uses TRBV15 with TRBJ2-7, with D possibly matching TRBD1 (5 bases). Trimming left V 0 bases short and J 9 bases short, with 15 bases between. Looked up from germline, CDR1 is LNHNV and CDR2 is YYDKDF (reference sequence). CDR3 length equals 14 residues. CDR3 in amino acids: CATSRDTRERSQYF. The CDR3 DNA is TGTGCCACCAGCAGAGATACCAGGGAAAGGTCGCAGTACTTC.

About this clonotype itself: This may stem from a read error, because a much larger clone lies one nucleotide away. The chain couples TRBV7-2 to TRBJ2-1; no reliable D call. The CDR3 runs 14 residues. V shed 7 bases and J shed 7 bases, with 17 bases lying between them. Germline CDR1 is SGHTA and CDR2 is FQGNSA. This chain's CDR3 is CASTKDHVSNEQFF. The CDR3 DNA sequence: TGTGCCAGCACCAAGGACCACGTTTCTAATGAGCAGTTCTTC.

Ten or more counts support this clonotype. This sequence joins TRBV7-9 and TRBJ2-7; D unclear. The CDR3 contains 12 residues. V lost 1 base and J 2 bases, leaving 3 bases between the germline ends. The V gene's germline CDR1 is SEHNR and CDR2 FQNEAQ (reference sequence). CDR3 amino acids: CASSLGTYEQYF. CDR3 in DNA: TGTGCCAGCAGCTTAGGCACCTACGAGCAGTACTTC.

V is TRBV12-3 or TRBV12-4 and J is TRBJ2-5; 8 positions agree with TRBD1. Germline trimming cut 10 bases from V and 5 bases from J; bases unmatched to any gene: 15. This CDR3 spans 15 amino acids. The CDR3 DNA follows: TGTGCCACCAGCTGGGCGGACAGGGACGCGGAGACCCAGTACTTC. This sequence encodes CATSWADRDAETQYF.

This clonotype showed up just a few times. The J gene is TRBJ2-2, the V gene TRBV4-1, with a possible D match to TRBD1 (5 bases). The germline V gene has CDR1 MGHRA and CDR2 YSYEKL. Between the trimmed V and J ends, which lost 5 bases and 3 bases, there was a span of 19 bases. CDR3 length: 17 residues. The CDR3: CASSSQGRFQDTGELFF. CDR3 DNA: TGCGCCAGCAGCTCCCAGGGCCGGTTCCAGGACACCGGGGAGCTGTTTTTT.

This clonotype was seen at least ten times. V gene TRBV10-1 combines with J gene TRBJ1-1, with a possible D match to TRBD1 (5 bases). V lost 5 bases and J 7 bases, leaving 14 bases between the germline ends. Germline V gives CDR1 WNHNN, CDR2 SYGVQD (reference sequence). The CDR3 spans 13 residues. The CDR3 DNA is TGCGCCAGCAGTTTACAGGAAGGGTTTGAAGCTTTCTTT. Translating it yields CASSLQEGFEAFF.

This clonotype was observed at least ten times. The chain has TRBV10-3 and TRBJ1-5; the match to TRBD1 covers 7 bases. Germline V gene data show CDR1 as ENHRY and CDR2 as SYGVKD. This CDR3 comprises 14 residues. The J segment lost 4 bases and the V segment lost 6 bases, leaving 6 bases of the junction unmatched. The CDR3 spells CAISLGQANQPQHF. Here the CDR3 DNA reads TGTGCCATCAGCCTCGGACAGGCGAATCAGCCCCAGCATTTT.